Listed here is a single T cell receptor (beta chain). The sample originates from a study of blood T cell repertoires in COVID-19. Study-level background: Samples of COVID-19 (acute and convalescent) were obtained from the United States, Italy and Spain. The analysed material was cDNA or gDNA that came from T cells, B-cell-depleted T cells, or PBMCs.

Per the original methods: By means of reference gene primer amplification, nucleated cell counts were estimated. Assay used: immunoSEQ multiplex PCR; TCRdb lists only in-frame clones, some missing. V and J calls plus clone size are reproduced from that table; the DNA served to infer D and trimming. The sample lists around 89,000 clones, 80% to 90% occurring once. The V gene end was trimmed by 2 bases and the J gene end by 2 bases; junction bases not matched to a gene: 2. This CDR3 is 15 amino acids long. Per germline, CDR1 SGHVS and CDR2 FQNEAQ. The gene calls are TRBV7-8 and TRBJ2-5; TRBD2 matches 10 bases. The sequencing sample was made of peripheral blood. This sequence was found in a man over 45 with acute or convalescent COVID-19. The CDR3 spells CASSLTSGEQETQYF. Written as DNA, the CDR3 is TGTGCCAGCAGCTTAACTAGCGGGGAGCAAGAGACCCAGTACTTC. The full variable domain, in which reference TRBV7-8 and TRBJ2-5 provide the parts outside the CDR3, is GAGVSQSPRYKVAKRGQDVALRCDPISGHVSLFWYQQALGQGPEFLTYFQNEAQLDKSGLPSDRFFAERPEGSVSTLKIQRTQQEDSAVYLCASSLTSGEQETQYFGPGTRLLVL.